The rows below give T cell receptor beta chains drawn from one sample of a study of cytomegalovirus exposure and HLA in healthy donors. The repertoire was sequenced with immunoSEQ multiplex PCR; TCRdb's copy has only in-frame clones and lacks some. The sample shows about 98,000 clones, around 60% of them seen only once. Material: PBMCs. These receptors originate from a human donor in good health. The CDR3 runs from the conserved cysteine through the conserved F or W. The D gene is left open where the match is weak. The listing skips clone size in some rows; elsewhere it reads once, few, many or a size class.

abundance	d_gene	v_gene	j_gene	CDR3aa	CDR3nt
-	-	TRBV25-1	TRBJ2-2	CASSEGKGAGEDAGELFF	TGTGCCAGCAGTGAAGGGAAGGGGGCAGGGGAGGATGCCGGGGAGCTGTTTTTT
-	TRBD2	TRBV19	TRBJ2-1	CASSSYSGGSGEQFF	TGTGCCAGTAGTAGCTATAGCGGGGGCTCGGGTGAGCAGTTCTTC
-	-	TRBV6-1	TRBJ1-1	CASRPLEENTEAFF	TGTGCCAGCAGGCCGTTAGAAGAGAACACTGAAGCTTTCTTT
-	-	TRBV28	TRBJ1-1	CASSFEGSTEAFF	TGTGCCAGCAGTTTCGAGGGTAGCACTGAAGCTTTCTTT
few	TRBD2	TRBV27	TRBJ2-3	CASSLRTSGSAYGTDTQYF	TGTGCCAGTTCACTACGGACTAGCGGGAGTGCCTATGGCACAGATACGCAGTATTTT
-	-	TRBV5-1	TRBJ2-1	CASSLGGRSSYNEQFF	TGCGCCAGCAGCTTGGGGGGGCGGAGCTCCTACAATGAGCAGTTCTTC
-	-	TRBV19	TRBJ2-1	CASSMAVREEDNEQFF	TGTGCCAGTAGTATGGCTGTGAGGGAGGAAGACAATGAGCAGTTCTTC
few	-	TRBV6-6	TRBJ1-3	CASTNPGLSGNTIYF	TGTGCCAGCACGAACCCCGGACTCTCTGGAAACACCATATATTTT
-	-	TRBV19	TRBJ1-1	CASSHPQGWTEAFF	TGTGCCAGTAGCCATCCGCAGGGGTGGACTGAAGCTTTCTTT
few	-	TRBV30	TRBJ1-2	CAWSVDSGYGYTF	TGTGCCTGGAGTGTAGACAGTGGCTATGGCTACACCTTC
-	-	TRBV7-6	TRBJ2-7	CASSSGAGPGGEQYF	TGTGCCAGCAGCTCCGGCGCCGGACCCGGAGGGGAGCAGTACTTC
-	TRBD2	TRBV29-1	TRBJ2-3	CSVEDPWRGGGDTQYF	TGCAGCGTTGAAGACCCTTGGCGGGGCGGGGGAGATACGCAGTATTTT
-	TRBD1	TRBV2	TRBJ1-1	CASSEVRQGAEAFF	TGTGCCAGCAGTGAAGTGAGACAGGGGGCTGAAGCTTTCTTT
-	-	TRBV30	TRBJ2-5	CAWSTGRRYQETQYF	TGTGCCTGGAGTACGGGCAGGAGGTACCAAGAGACCCAGTACTTC
-	TRBD1	TRBV7-3	TRBJ2-2	CASSSTGGPTGELFF	TGTGCCAGCAGCTCCACAGGGGGGCCCACCGGGGAGCTGTTTTTT
-	TRBD1	TRBV7-2	TRBJ2-3	CASSFSGTGEDTQYF	TGTGCCAGCAGCTTCTCCGGGACAGGGGAAGATACGCAGTATTTT
-	-	TRBV11-2	TRBJ2-7	CASSLVDEQYF	TGTGCCAGCAGCTTAGTAGACGAGCAGTACTTC
-	TRBD2	TRBV4-1	TRBJ2-2	CASSQIASGSYTGELFF	TGCGCCAGCAGCCAAATAGCTAGCGGGAGTTACACCGGGGAGCTGTTTTTT
-	TRBD2	TRBV19	TRBJ2-1	CASSITSGNNEQFF	TGTGCCAGTAGTATCACTAGCGGGAACAATGAGCAGTTCTTC
-	-	TRBV6-1	TRBJ2-7	CASRNRLDSSYEQYF	TGTGCCAGCAGAAACCGACTGGACTCATCCTACGAGCAGTACTTC
few	-	TRBV9	TRBJ2-7	CASSDNKYEQYF	TGTGCCAGCAGCGACAACAAGTACGAGCAGTACTTC
-	TRBD1	TRBV4-1	TRBJ2-5	CASSKDRDRETQYF	TGCGCCAGCAGCAAAGACAGGGATAGGGAGACCCAGTACTTC
-	-	TRBV2	TRBJ2-7	CASSKRETPYEQYF	TGTGCCAGCAGTAAACGGGAAACCCCCTACGAGCAGTACTTC
-	-	TRBV10-2	TRBJ2-7	CASALPTGYEQYF	TGCGCCAGCGCCCTCCCCACGGGGTACGAGCAGTACTTC
-	TRBD2	TRBV18	TRBJ2-3	CASSPRGTDTQYF	TGTGCCAGCTCACCGCGGGGGACAGATACGCAGTATTTT
-	-	TRBV29-1	TRBJ2-2	CSVDRNTGELFF	TGCAGCGTTGACAGGAACACCGGGGAGCTGTTTTTT
-	-	TRBV5-6	TRBJ2-1	CASSLKDRTNNEQFF	TGTGCCAGCAGCTTGAAAGACAGGACGAACAATGAGCAGTTCTTC
-	-	TRBV29-1	TRBJ1-1	CSGGRNTEAFF	TGCAGCGGGGGGCGGAACACTGAAGCTTTCTTT
-	-	TRBV5-1	TRBJ2-7	CASSPDTTYEQYF	TGCGCCAGCAGTCCGGACACAACCTACGAGCAGTACTTC
-	-	TRBV7-9	TRBJ2-7	CAGSDGQPEQYF	TGTGCCGGGTCTGATGGGCAGCCCGAGCAGTACTTC
-	-	TRBV30	TRBJ2-7	CAWSHRTDTPYEQYF	TGTGCCTGGAGCCACAGGACGGATACCCCCTACGAGCAGTACTTC